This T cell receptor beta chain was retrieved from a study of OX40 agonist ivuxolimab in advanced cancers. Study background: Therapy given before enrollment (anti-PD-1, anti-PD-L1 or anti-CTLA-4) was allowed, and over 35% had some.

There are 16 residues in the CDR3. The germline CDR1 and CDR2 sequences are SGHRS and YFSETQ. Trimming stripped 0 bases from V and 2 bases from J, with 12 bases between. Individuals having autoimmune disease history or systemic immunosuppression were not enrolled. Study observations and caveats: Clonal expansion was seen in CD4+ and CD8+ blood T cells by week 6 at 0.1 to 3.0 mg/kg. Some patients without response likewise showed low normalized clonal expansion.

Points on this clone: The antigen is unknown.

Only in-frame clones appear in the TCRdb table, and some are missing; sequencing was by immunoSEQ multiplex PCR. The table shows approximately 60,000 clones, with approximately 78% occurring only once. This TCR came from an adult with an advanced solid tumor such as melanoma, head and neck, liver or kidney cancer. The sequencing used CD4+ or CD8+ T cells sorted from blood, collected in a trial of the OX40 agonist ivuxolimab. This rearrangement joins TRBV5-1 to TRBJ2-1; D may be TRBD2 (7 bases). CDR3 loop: CASSLEVGGPYNEQFF. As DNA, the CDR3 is TGCGCCAGCAGCTTGGAGGTGGGGGGGCCCTACAATGAGCAGTTCTTC.